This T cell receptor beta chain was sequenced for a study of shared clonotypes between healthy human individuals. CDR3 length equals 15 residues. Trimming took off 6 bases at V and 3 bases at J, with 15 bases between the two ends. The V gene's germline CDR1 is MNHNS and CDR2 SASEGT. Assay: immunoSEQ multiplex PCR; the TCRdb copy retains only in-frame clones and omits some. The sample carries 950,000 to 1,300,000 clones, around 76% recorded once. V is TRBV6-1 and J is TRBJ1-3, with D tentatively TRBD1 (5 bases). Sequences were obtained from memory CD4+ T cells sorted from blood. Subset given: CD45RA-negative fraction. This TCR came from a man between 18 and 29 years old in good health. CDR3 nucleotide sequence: TGTGCCAGCAGCGGGACCAAGGGGAGTGGAAACACCATATATTTT. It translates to CASSGTKGSGNTIYF.